This TCR beta chain was captured in a study of T cells in women clearing cervical HPV infection. There are 12 residues in the CDR3. V was clipped by 3 bases and J by 3 bases, with 9 bases between them. Germline lookup yields CDR1 DFQATT and CDR2 SNEGSKA (reference sequence). Concerning this clone: The read terminates 3 residues ahead of where the CDR3 ends, so the germline J gene completes it.

immunoSEQ multiplex PCR used an average of around 1,100 ng genomic DNA. Clones were sequenced by immunoSEQ multiplex PCR, and TCRdb holds only the in-frame ones, with some missing. The sample totals around 30,000 clones. What was sequenced was blood buffy coat. The chain combines TRBV20-1 with TRBJ2-7, with D perhaps TRBD2 (5 bases). The clonotype comes from a woman between 18 and 70 years old with a cervical HPV16 infection that either progressed to CIN3+ or cleared (not recorded which). The sequenced part of the CDR3 DNA is TGCAGTGCTAGGAAGACTAACTACGAG. Amino acid sequence: CSARKTNYE. The whole CDR3 protein reads CSARKTNYEQYF.